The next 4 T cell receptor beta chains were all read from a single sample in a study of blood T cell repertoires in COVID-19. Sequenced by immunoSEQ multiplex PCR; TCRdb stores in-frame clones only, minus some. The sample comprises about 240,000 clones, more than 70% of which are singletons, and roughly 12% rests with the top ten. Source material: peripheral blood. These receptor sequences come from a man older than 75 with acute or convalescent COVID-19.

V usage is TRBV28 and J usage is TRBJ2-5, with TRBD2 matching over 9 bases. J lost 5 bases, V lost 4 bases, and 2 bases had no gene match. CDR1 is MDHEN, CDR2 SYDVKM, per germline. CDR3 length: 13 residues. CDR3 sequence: CASSSAGGETQYF. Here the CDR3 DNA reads TGTGCCAGCAGTTCCGCGGGGGGGGAGACCCAGTACTTC.

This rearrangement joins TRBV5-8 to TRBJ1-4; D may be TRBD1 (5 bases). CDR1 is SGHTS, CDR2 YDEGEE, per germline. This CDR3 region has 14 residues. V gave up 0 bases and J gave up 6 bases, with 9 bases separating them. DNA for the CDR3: TGTGCCAGCAGCTTGGGACTAGGGGATGAAAAACTGTTTTTT. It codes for CASSLGLGDEKLFF.

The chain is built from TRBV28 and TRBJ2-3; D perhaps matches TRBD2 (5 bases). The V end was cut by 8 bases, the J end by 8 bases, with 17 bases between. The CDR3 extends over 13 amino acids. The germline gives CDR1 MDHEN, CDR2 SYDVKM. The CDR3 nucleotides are TGTGCCAGCGGTGAGAGGCCCGGAGGTACGCAGTATTTT. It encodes CASGERPGGTQYF.

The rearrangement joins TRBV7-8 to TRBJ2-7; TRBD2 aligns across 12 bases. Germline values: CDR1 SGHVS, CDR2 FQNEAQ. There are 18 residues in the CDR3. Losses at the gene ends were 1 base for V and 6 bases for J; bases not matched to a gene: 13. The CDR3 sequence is CASSLVLSLTSGGGEQYF. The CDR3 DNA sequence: TGTGCCAGCAGCTTAGTCCTATCATTGACTAGCGGGGGAGGCGAGCAGTACTTC.